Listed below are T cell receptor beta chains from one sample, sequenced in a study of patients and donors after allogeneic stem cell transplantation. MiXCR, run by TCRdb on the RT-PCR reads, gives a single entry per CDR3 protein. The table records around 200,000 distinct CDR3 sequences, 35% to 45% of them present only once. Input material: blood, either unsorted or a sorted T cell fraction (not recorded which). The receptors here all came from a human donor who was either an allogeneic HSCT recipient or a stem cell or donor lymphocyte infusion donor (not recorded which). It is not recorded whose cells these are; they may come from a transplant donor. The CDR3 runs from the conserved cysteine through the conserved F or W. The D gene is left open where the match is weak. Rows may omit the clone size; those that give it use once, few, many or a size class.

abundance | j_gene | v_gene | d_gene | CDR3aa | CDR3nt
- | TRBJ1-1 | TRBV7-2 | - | CASSSLIGTLNTEAFF | TGTGCCAGCAGCTCCTTGATTGGGACCTTGAACACTGAAGCTTTCTTT
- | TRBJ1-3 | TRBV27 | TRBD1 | CASSDRAFLSGNTIYF | TGTGCCAGCAGTGACAGGGCCTTCCTCTCTGGAAACACCATATATTTT
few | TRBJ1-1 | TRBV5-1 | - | CASSSTGQGTEAFF | TGCGCCAGCAGCTCAACAGGGCAAGGGACTGAAGCTTTCTTT
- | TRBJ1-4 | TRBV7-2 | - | CASSLSGLNEKLFF | TGTGCCAGCAGCTTGTCAGGACTTAATGAAAAACTGTTTTTT
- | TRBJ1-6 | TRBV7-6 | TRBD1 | CASSFHAGGRTPLHF | TGTGCCAGCAGCTTCCATGCAGGGGGCAGGACACCCCTCCACTTT
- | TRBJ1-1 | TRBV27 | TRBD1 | CASRFGTVTEAFF | TGTGCCAGCCGCTTCGGGACAGTCACTGAAGCTTTCTTT
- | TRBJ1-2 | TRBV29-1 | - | CSVDQGSYGYTF | TGCAGCGTTGATCAGGGATCCTATGGCTACACCTTC
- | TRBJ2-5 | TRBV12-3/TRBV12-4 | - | CASSSGVPKTQYF | TGTGCCAGCAGTTCGGGGGTCCCAAAGACCCAGTACTTC
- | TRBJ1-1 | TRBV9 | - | CASSATPGLRNTEAFF | TGTGCCAGCAGCGCAACACCGGGACTCAGGAACACTGAAGCTTTCTTT
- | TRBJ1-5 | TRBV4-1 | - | CASSHVGYDSNQPQHF | TGCGCCAGCAGCCACGTCGGATACGATAGCAATCAGCCCCAGCATTTT
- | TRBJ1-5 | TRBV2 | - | CASGRGQSNQPQHF | TGTGCCAGCGGACGAGGGCAGAGCAATCAGCCCCAGCATTTT
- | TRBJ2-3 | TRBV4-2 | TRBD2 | CASSQDPSGESDTQYF | TGTGCCAGCAGCCAAGATCCTAGCGGGGAATCAGATACGCAGTATTTT
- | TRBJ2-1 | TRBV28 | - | CASSLWLFYNEQFF | TGTGCCAGCAGTTTATGGCTGTTCTACAATGAGCAGTTCTTC
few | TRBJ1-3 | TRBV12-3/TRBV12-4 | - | CASWSQGNTIYF | TGTGCCAGTTGGTCTCAAGGAAACACCATATATTTT
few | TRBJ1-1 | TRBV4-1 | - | CASSQGRNTEAFF | TGCGCCAGCAGCCAGGGCAGGAACACTGAAGCTTTCTTT
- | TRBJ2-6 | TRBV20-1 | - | CSARRDGANVLTF | TGCAGTGCTAGAAGGGATGGGGCCAACGTCCTGACTTTC
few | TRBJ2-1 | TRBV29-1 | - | CSVDTSSYNEQFF | TGCAGCGTGGACACCAGCTCCTACAATGAGCAGTTCTTC
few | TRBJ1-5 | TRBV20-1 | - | CSARAGRPQHF | TGCAGTGCTAGGGCGGGACGGCCCCAGCATTTT
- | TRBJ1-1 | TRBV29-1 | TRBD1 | CSVEDVEDRFNTEAFF | TGCAGCGTTGAAGATGTTGAGGACAGGTTTAACACTGAAGCTTTCTTT
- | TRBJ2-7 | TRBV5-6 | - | CASSLGAGSYEQYF | TGTGCCAGCAGCTTAGGGGCAGGCTCCTACGAGCAGTACTTC
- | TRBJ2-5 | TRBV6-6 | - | CASTFDSYGETQYF | TGTGCCAGCACCTTCGACTCGTACGGAGAGACCCAGTACTTC
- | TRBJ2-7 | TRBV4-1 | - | CASSQGSQGTYEQYF | TGCGCCAGCAGCCAAGGGTCACAGGGCACCTACGAGCAGTACTTC
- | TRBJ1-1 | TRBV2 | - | CASSEGAHTEAFF | TGTGCCAGCAGTGAGGGAGCTCACACTGAAGCTTTCTTT
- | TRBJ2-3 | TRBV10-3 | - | CATGGQSTDTQYF | TGTGCCACCGGGGGGCAGTCCACAGATACGCAGTATTTT
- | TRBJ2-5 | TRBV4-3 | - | CASSQGNRGETQYF | TGCGCCAGCAGCCAAGGAAATCGGGGAGAGACCCAGTACTTC
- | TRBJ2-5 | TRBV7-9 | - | CASSLVTQETQYF | TGTGCCAGCAGCTTAGTTACACAAGAGACCCAGTACTTC
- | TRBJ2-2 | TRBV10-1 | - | CASSVQGHGELFF | TGCGCCAGCAGTGTACAGGGCCATGGGGAGCTGTTTTTT
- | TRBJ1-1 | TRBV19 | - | CASSINGQINTEAFF | TGTGCCAGTAGTATAAATGGACAGATAAACACTGAAGCTTTCTTT
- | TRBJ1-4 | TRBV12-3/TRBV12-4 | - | CASSGQGIEKLFF | TGTGCCAGCAGTGGGCAGGGCATTGAAAAACTGTTTTTT
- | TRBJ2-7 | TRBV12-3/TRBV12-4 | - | CASSYLGPYEQYF | TGTGCCAGCAGTTACTTAGGACCATACGAGCAGTACTTC
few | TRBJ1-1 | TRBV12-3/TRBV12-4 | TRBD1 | CASSLDRVETEAFF | TGTGCCAGCAGCCTGGACAGGGTCGAAACTGAAGCTTTCTTT
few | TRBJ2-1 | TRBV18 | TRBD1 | CASSRQGHNEQFF | TGTGCCAGCTCACGACAGGGCCACAATGAGCAGTTCTTC
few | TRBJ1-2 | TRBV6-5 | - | CASRRIPGNYGYTF | TGTGCCAGCAGGCGGATACCGGGGAACTATGGCTACACCTTC
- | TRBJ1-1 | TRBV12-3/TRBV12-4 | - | CASSLRQGQNTEAFF | TGTGCCAGCAGTCTAAGGCAGGGGCAGAACACTGAAGCTTTCTTT
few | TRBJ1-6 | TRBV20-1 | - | CSAKTEPPSPLHF | TGCAGTGCGAAGACCGAACCCCCTTCACCCCTCCACTTT
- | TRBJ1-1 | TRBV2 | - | CASGTAMNTEAFF | TGTGCCAGCGGGACGGCTATGAACACTGAAGCTTTCTTT
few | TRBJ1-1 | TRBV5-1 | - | CASSLDRVTEAFF | TGCGCCAGCAGCTTGGACAGGGTCACTGAAGCTTTCTTT
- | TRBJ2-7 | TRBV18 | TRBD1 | CASSLRQGASYEQYF | TGTGCCAGCTCACTTCGTCAGGGGGCATCCTACGAGCAGTACTTC
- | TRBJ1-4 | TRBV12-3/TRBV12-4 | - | CASSRDPSSEKLFF | TGTGCCAGCAGTCGGGACCCCTCGAGTGAAAAACTGTTTTTT
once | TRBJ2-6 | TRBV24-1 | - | CATSDAALSSGANVLTF | TGTGCCACCAGTGACGCGGCGCTCTCCTCTGGGGCCAACGTCCTGACTTTC
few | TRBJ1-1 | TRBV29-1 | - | CSVLSANTEAFF | TGCAGCGTTTTATCTGCGAACACTGAAGCTTTCTTT
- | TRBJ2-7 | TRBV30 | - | CAWSLTWGHEQYF | TGTGCCTGGAGCCTCACTTGGGGCCACGAGCAGTACTTC
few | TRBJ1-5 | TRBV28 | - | CASNIPGLYQPQHF | TGTGCCAGCAATATACCAGGGTTATATCAGCCCCAGCATTTT
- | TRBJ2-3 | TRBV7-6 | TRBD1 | CASTRGGQGTDTQYF | TGTGCCAGCACCAGAGGAGGACAGGGGACAGATACGCAGTATTTT
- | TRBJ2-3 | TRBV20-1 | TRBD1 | CSARDDRGQDTQYF | TGCAGTGCTAGAGATGACAGGGGGCAAGATACGCAGTATTTT
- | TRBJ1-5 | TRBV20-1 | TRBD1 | CSATGGGQPQHF | TGCAGTGCTACAGGGGGCGGACAGCCCCAGCATTTT
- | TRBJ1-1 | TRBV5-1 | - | CASSVGWRGTEAFF | TGCGCCAGCAGCGTCGGGTGGCGGGGGACTGAAGCTTTCTTT
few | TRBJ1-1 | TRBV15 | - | CATSSTTGNTEAFF | TGTGCCACCAGCAGCACGACAGGAAACACTGAAGCTTTCTTT
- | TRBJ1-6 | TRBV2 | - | CASSDLGGTSYNSPLHF | TGTGCCAGCAGTGACCTGGGGGGCACATCCTATAATTCACCCCTCCACTTT
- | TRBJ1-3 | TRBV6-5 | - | CASSYSELGNTIYF | TGTGCCAGCAGTTACTCAGAGCTTGGAAACACCATATATTTT
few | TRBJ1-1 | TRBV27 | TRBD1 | CASSNRGMNTEAFF | TGTGCCAGTAGTAACAGGGGAATGAACACTGAAGCTTTCTTT
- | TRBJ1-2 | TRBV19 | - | CASSPHRYYGYTF | TGTGCCAGTAGTCCTCACCGTTACTATGGCTACACCTTC
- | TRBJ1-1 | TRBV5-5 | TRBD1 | CASSLIWTGAREAFF | TGTGCCAGCAGCCTAATTTGGACAGGGGCGAGGGAAGCTTTCTTT